A selection of T cell receptor beta chains follows, all from one sample in a study of blood T cell repertoires in COVID-19. TCRdb's table, derived via immunoSEQ multiplex PCR, lists solely in-frame clones and lacks some. The sample holds roughly 440,000 clones, 88% seen once. Sequences were obtained from peripheral blood. These receptors originate from a woman between 45 and 60 years old with COVID-19, enrolled during active disease. The CDR3 runs from the conserved cysteine through the conserved F or W. The D gene is left open where the match is weak. Clone size is not always given. Where it is, it says once, few, many or a class for expanded clones.

clone size	D gene	J gene	V gene	CDR3 protein	CDR3 DNA
.	TRBD1	TRBJ1-6	TRBV19	CASSFYRGRNSPLHF	TGTGCCAGTAGTTTTTACAGGGGGCGAAATTCACCCCTCCACTTT
.	TRBD1	TRBJ1-4	TRBV5-6	CASSFGTGANEKLFF	TGTGCCAGCAGCTTTGGGACAGGGGCAAATGAAAAACTGTTTTTT
.	TRBD1	TRBJ1-1	TRBV19	CASSFDRVGTEAFF	TGTGCCAGTAGTTTCGACAGGGTGGGCACTGAAGCTTTCTTT
.	.	TRBJ1-1	TRBV6-5	CASSSDGGAEAFF	TGTGCCAGCAGTTCCGACGGGGGGGCTGAAGCTTTCTTT
.	TRBD2	TRBJ2-3	TRBV5-5	CASSSGLAGRADTQYF	TGTGCCAGCAGCTCCGGACTAGCGGGTCGGGCAGATACGCAGTATTTT
.	TRBD1	TRBJ1-6	TRBV2	CASSQDRGLSPLHF	TGTGCCAGCAGTCAGGACAGGGGGCTTTCACCCCTCCACTTT
.	.	TRBJ1-3	TRBV4-1	CASSQGTHKPSSGNTIYF	TGCGCCAGCAGCCAGGGGACACACAAACCGAGCTCTGGAAACACCATATATTTT
.	TRBD1	TRBJ1-3	TRBV5-4	CASSTGVGTGNTIYF	TGTGCCAGCAGCACAGGGGTCGGGACTGGAAACACCATATATTTT
.	.	TRBJ1-2	TRBV6-1	CASSDRVKGYTF	TGTGCCAGCAGTGACAGGGTAAAGGGCTACACCTTC
once	.	TRBJ1-6	TRBV7-9	CASSFQGDSPLHF	TGTGCCAGCAGCTTTCAGGGTGATTCACCCCTCCACTTT
.	.	TRBJ1-1	TRBV10-1	CASSESLGGGGEAFF	TGCGCCAGCAGTGAGTCTTTAGGTGGCGGGGGGGAAGCTTTCTTT
.	.	TRBJ1-1	TRBV11-1	CASSLGARNTEAFF	TGTGCCAGCAGCTTAGGGGCAAGGAACACTGAAGCTTTCTTT
.	.	TRBJ2-7	TRBV7-9	CASTGGQSAYEQYF	TGTGCCAGCACGGGCGGACAATCAGCCTACGAGCAGTACTTC
.	.	TRBJ2-3	TRBV28	CASSLYADTQYF	TGTGCCAGCAGTTTATACGCGGATACGCAGTATTTT
.	TRBD1	TRBJ1-1	TRBV2	CASSLDRGQGTEAFF	TGTGCCAGCAGTTTAGACAGGGGGCAAGGCACTGAAGCTTTCTTT
.	TRBD1	TRBJ2-7	TRBV7-8	CASSFSGTGTEQYF	TGTGCCAGCAGCTTCTCTGGGACAGGGACCGAGCAGTACTTC
few	.	TRBJ1-5	TRBV12-3/TRBV12-4	CASSGSRGQPQHF	TGTGCCAGCAGTGGGAGCAGGGGACAGCCCCAGCATTTT
.	.	TRBJ1-1	TRBV5-1	CASSTGGVSREAFF	TGCGCCAGCAGCACTGGAGGCGTCAGTCGAGAAGCTTTCTTT
once	TRBD1	TRBJ2-1	TRBV27	CASSSLSTGGDGHNEQFF	TGTGCCAGCAGTTCCCTTTCGACAGGGGGCGACGGACACAATGAGCAGTTCTTC
.	TRBD1	TRBJ1-2	TRBV7-9	CASSLAGGVYGYTF	TGTGCCAGCAGCTTAGCAGGGGGCGTTTACGGCTACACCTTC
.	.	TRBJ2-3	TRBV9	CASSYDSSTDTQYF	TGTGCCAGCAGCTATGACAGCAGCACAGATACGCAGTATTTT
.	.	TRBJ1-2	TRBV30	CAWSTMVGYTF	TGTGCCTGGAGTACAATGGTTGGCTACACCTTC
.	.	TRBJ2-2	TRBV5-1	CASSFSVNTGELFF	TGCGCCAGCAGCTTCTCCGTTAACACCGGGGAGCTGTTTTTT
.	.	TRBJ1-2	TRBV6-6	CASSYGNGYTF	TGTGCCAGCAGTTACGGCAACGGCTACACCTTC
.	.	TRBJ1-1	TRBV13	CASSPSGTIEAFF	TGTGCCAGCAGCCCGAGCGGGACTATCGAAGCTTTCTTT
.	TRBD1	TRBJ2-7	TRBV14	CASSQGRQGDYEQYF	TGTGCCAGCAGCCAAGGCCGACAGGGTGACTACGAGCAGTACTTC
.	TRBD2	TRBJ2-3	TRBV6-5	CASSYSGGEVDTQYF	TGTGCCAGCAGTTACAGCGGGGGGGAAGTGGATACGCAGTATTTT
.	.	TRBJ2-3	TRBV5-1	CASTAQGYTDTQYF	TGCGCCAGCACGGCCCAGGGGTACACAGATACGCAGTATTTT
.	TRBD1	TRBJ1-1	TRBV19	CASSSDRGSEAFF	TGTGCCAGTAGTTCGGACAGGGGGTCTGAAGCTTTCTTT
.	.	TRBJ1-1	TRBV5-6	CASSLQNTEAFF	TGTGCCAGCAGCTTACAAAACACTGAAGCTTTCTTT
once	.	TRBJ1-6	TRBV5-1	CASSPGGTANSWTLHF	TGCGCCAGCAGCCCCGGCGGGACGGCTAATTCGTGGACCCTCCACTTT
.	.	TRBJ1-4	TRBV19	CASSSGKLFF	TGTGCCAGTAGTTCCGGTAAACTGTTTTTT
.	.	TRBJ2-4	TRBV3-1/TRBV3-2	CASSQDRSGGQYF	TGTGCCAGCAGCCAAGACCGATCCGGGGGTCAGTACTTC
.	.	TRBJ2-4	TRBV3-1/TRBV3-2	CASSHPSTACPIF	TGTGCCAGCAGCCATCCCTCGACAGCATGCCCAATCTTC
.	.	TRBJ1-1	TRBV2	CASTDRINTEAFF	TGTGCCAGCACGGACAGAATTAACACTGAAGCTTTCTTT
.	.	TRBJ1-5	TRBV27	CASSWDPAGTQHF	TGTGCCAGCAGCTGGGACCCGGCGGGGACCCAGCATTTT
.	TRBD1	TRBJ1-1	TRBV27	CASSWGQLNTEAFF	TGTGCCAGCAGTTGGGGACAGTTGAACACTGAAGCTTTCTTT
.	TRBD2	TRBJ2-3	TRBV6-1	CASSVRRGGDYTDTQYF	TGTGCCAGCAGTGTTCGCCGGGGGGGCGATTACACAGATACGCAGTATTTT
.	TRBD1	TRBJ1-2	TRBV25-1	CASTADRVGYTF	TGTGCCAGCACCGCTGACAGGGTTGGCTACACCTTC
few	.	TRBJ1-6	TRBV6-7	CASLTRNSPLHF	TGTGCCAGCCTTACGAGGAATTCACCCCTCCACTTT
.	TRBD2	TRBJ2-7	TRBV30	CAWSVGGGSYEQYF	TGTGCCTGGAGTGTGGGGGGAGGGTCCTACGAGCAGTACTTC
.	.	TRBJ2-7	TRBV2	CASSRLDFYEQYF	TGTGCCAGCAGTCGCTTAGACTTCTACGAGCAGTACTTC
.	TRBD2	TRBJ2-3	TRBV5-1	CASSPESGGPGDTQYF	TGCGCCAGCAGCCCCGAGAGCGGGGGGCCGGGAGATACGCAGTATTTT
once	TRBD2	TRBJ2-5	TRBV6-5	CASSYSWGGEETQYF	TGTGCCAGCAGTTACTCATGGGGGGGGGAAGAGACCCAGTACTTC
.	.	TRBJ2-7	TRBV6-5	CASSYSARAYEQYF	TGTGCCAGCAGTTACTCGGCACGGGCCTACGAGCAGTACTTC
.	.	TRBJ1-1	TRBV19	CASSIDLEAEAFF	TGTGCCAGTAGTATAGACCTGGAGGCTGAAGCTTTCTTT
few	.	TRBJ1-3	TRBV24-1	CATSDSYFSDSPTSGNTIYF	TGTGCCACCAGTGATTCTTACTTCTCGGACAGCCCGACCTCTGGAAACACCATATATTTT
.	TRBD2	TRBJ2-1	TRBV30	CAWSRMGGFPHNEQFF	TGTGCCTGGAGTCGAATGGGGGGGTTTCCCCACAATGAGCAGTTCTTC
few	TRBD2	TRBJ2-3	TRBV5-4	CASSFFSGASTDTQYF	TGTGCCAGCAGCTTTTTTAGCGGGGCTAGCACAGATACGCAGTATTTT
.	TRBD1	TRBJ2-4	TRBV10-1	CAGTDQTGEWRNIQYF	TGCGCCGGAACCGACCAGACAGGGGAATGGCGAAACATTCAGTACTTC
.	TRBD2	TRBJ2-3	TRBV4-1	CASSQGTSPSWDTQYF	TGCGCCAGCAGCCAAGGGACTAGCCCTTCGTGGGATACGCAGTATTTT
.	.	TRBJ1-1	TRBV5-4	CASSLRAGVMNTEAFF	TGTGCCAGCAGCTTGAGGGCAGGGGTCATGAACACTGAAGCTTTCTTT
.	.	TRBJ2-1	TRBV28	CASLAVSPYNEQFF	TGTGCCAGCCTGGCGGTTTCCCCCTACAATGAGCAGTTCTTC
.	TRBD2	TRBJ2-1	TRBV6-5	CASSRKRGANEQFF	TGTGCCAGCAGTCGGAAGCGGGGGGCCAATGAGCAGTTCTTC